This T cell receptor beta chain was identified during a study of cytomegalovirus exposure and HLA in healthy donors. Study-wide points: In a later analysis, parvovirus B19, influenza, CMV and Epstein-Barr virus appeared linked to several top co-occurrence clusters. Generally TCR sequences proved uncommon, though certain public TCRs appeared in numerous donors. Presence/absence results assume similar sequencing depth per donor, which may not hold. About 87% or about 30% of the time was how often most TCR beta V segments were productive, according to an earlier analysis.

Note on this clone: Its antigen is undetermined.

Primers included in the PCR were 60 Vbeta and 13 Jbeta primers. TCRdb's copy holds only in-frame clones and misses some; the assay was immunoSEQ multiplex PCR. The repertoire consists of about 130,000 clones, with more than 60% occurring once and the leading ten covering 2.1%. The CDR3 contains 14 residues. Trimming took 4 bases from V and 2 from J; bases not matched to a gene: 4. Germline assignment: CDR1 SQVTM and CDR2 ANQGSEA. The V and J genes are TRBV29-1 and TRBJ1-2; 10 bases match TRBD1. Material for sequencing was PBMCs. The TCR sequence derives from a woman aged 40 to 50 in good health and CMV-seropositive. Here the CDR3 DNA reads TGCAGCGTTGTAGGGGACAGGGGAAACTATGGCTACACCTTC. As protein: CSVVGDRGNYGYTF. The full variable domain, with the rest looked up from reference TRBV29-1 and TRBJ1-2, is SAVISQKPSRDICQRGTSLTIQCQVDSQVTMMFWYRQQPGQSLTLIATANQGSEATYESGFVIDKFPISRPNLTFSTLTVSNMSPEDSSIYLCSVVGDRGNYGYTFGSGTRLTVV.